The following is a T cell receptor beta chain sequence with its context. Its antigen is as yet unknown. The entry originates in a study of siplizumab effects on memory and regulatory T cells. Regarding the study as a whole: Siplizumab cultures yielded proliferating Tregs whose suppressive function was not confirmed.

The V and J ends lost 3 bases and 7 bases respectively, with 10 bases between them. This CDR3 is 13 amino acids long. Germline V gene sequence: CDR1 MNHEY, CDR2 SMNVEV (reference sequence). For every sample, about 10^5 TCR templates were assayed. The protocol was immunoSEQ multiplex PCR, while the TCRdb copy is restricted to in-frame clones and leaves out a portion. This table holds fewer than 100,000 clones, about 95% found once. V usage is TRBV27 and J usage is TRBJ2-1; D is possibly TRBD2 (6 bases). The TCR comes from a human donor in good health. The sample taken for sequencing was CD8+ T cells sorted from blood. The CDR3: CASSFAGSNEQFF. CDR3 DNA sequence: TGTGCCAGCAGTTTTGCGGGAAGTAATGAGCAGTTCTTC.